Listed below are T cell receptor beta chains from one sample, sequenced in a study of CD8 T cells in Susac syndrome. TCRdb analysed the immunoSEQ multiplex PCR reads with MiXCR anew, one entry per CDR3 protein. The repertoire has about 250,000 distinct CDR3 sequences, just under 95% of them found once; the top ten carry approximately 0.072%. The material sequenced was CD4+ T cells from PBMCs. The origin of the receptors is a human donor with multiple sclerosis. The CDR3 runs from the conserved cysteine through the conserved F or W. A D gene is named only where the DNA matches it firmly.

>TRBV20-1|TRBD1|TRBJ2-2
TGCAGTGCTATCCCGGGACAGGGGAACACCGGGGAGCTGTTTTTT
CSAIPGQGNTGELFF
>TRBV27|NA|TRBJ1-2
TGTGCCAGCAGTTTTGGCGCGGGGGATGGCTACACCTTC
CASSFGAGDGYTF
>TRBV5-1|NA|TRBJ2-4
TGCGCCAGCAGCTTGGAAGCCCTGCGAGCCCTAGCCAAAAACATTCAGTACTTC
CASSLEALRALAKNIQYF
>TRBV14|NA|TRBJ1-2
TGTGCCAGCAGCCAAGATCTCTGGGACAAAGCTAACTATGGCTACACCTTC
CASSQDLWDKANYGYTF
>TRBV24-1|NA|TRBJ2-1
TGTGCCACCAGTGATTTTCGGCTGAATGAGCAGTTCTTC
CATSDFRLNEQFF
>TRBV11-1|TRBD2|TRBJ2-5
TGTGCCAGCAGCTTAGGGACTAGCAGGGTTGAGACCCAGTACTTC
CASSLGTSRVETQYF
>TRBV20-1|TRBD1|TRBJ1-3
TGCAGTGCTAAGGGGGCCTCTGGAAACACCATATATTTT
CSAKGASGNTIYF
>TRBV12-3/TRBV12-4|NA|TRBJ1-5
TGTGCCAGCAGTTTATGGGGGCGCAATCAGCCCCAGCATTTT
CASSLWGRNQPQHF
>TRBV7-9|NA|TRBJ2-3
TGTGCCAGCAGCCCGAGGGGGGGACTGAGCACAGATACGCAGTATTTT
CASSPRGGLSTDTQYF
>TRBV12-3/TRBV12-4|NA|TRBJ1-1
TGTGCCAGCAGTTCATCTCTGGGGGTCGAAGCTTTCTTT
CASSSSLGVEAFF